This T cell receptor beta chain emerged from a study of cytomegalovirus exposure and HLA in healthy donors. Donors in the study were healthy people who gave bone marrow. Study findings and constraints: Sequencing artifact likely explains a cluster of highly shared sequence variants. It was confirmed in vitro that a few of the CMV-associated chains were specific for CMV antigens.

This CDR3 is 15 amino acids long. The V gene's germline CDR1 is SGHRS and CDR2 YFSETQ. The primer mix had 60 Vbeta and 13 Jbeta primers. Profiled with immunoSEQ multiplex PCR; TCRdb holds only in-frame clones, not every one. The data show some 130,000 clones, with roughly 79% seen just once and around 1.9% held by the top ten. Comments on this clone: Its target is not known. Compared with germline, one end of the junction differs, possibly owing to a read error.

This receptor was identified in a woman aged 40 to 55 in good health and CMV-seronegative. The sample comprised PBMCs. The chain recombines TRBV5-1 with TRBJ2-6; a weak D match, TRBD1 (5 bases). The CDR3 sequence: CASRQDRSGANGLTF. The CDR3 DNA is TGCGCCAGCAGACAGGATCGCTCTGGGGCCAACGGCCTGACTTTC.